This record looks at one TCR beta chain sequence and its context. The antigen is unknown. This specimen belongs to a study of monozygotic twins with cystic fibrosis. This CDR3 region has 15 residues. CDR1 and CDR2 (germline): SGHDT, YYEEEE. V shed 2 bases and J shed 5 bases, with 13 bases lying between them. Study-level points and caveats: The repertoire was suggested to be naive-dominated, clonality median about 0.0094. Monozygotic CF twins shared more identical nucleotide clonotypes than unrelated patients.

Clones were read by immunoSEQ multiplex PCR, and TCRdb kept only the in-frame ones, dropping some. The table lists 30,000 or so clones, roughly 90% of them singletons. This clonotype originated in a girl under 10 years old with cystic fibrosis. This rearrangement joins TRBV5-6 to TRBJ2-2; tentative D call: TRBD2 (6 bases). Sequenced: blood. CDR3 DNA: TGTGCCAGCAGCTTTGGGGGGAGTAGTACCGGGGAGCTGTTTTTT. It encodes CASSFGGSSTGELFF.